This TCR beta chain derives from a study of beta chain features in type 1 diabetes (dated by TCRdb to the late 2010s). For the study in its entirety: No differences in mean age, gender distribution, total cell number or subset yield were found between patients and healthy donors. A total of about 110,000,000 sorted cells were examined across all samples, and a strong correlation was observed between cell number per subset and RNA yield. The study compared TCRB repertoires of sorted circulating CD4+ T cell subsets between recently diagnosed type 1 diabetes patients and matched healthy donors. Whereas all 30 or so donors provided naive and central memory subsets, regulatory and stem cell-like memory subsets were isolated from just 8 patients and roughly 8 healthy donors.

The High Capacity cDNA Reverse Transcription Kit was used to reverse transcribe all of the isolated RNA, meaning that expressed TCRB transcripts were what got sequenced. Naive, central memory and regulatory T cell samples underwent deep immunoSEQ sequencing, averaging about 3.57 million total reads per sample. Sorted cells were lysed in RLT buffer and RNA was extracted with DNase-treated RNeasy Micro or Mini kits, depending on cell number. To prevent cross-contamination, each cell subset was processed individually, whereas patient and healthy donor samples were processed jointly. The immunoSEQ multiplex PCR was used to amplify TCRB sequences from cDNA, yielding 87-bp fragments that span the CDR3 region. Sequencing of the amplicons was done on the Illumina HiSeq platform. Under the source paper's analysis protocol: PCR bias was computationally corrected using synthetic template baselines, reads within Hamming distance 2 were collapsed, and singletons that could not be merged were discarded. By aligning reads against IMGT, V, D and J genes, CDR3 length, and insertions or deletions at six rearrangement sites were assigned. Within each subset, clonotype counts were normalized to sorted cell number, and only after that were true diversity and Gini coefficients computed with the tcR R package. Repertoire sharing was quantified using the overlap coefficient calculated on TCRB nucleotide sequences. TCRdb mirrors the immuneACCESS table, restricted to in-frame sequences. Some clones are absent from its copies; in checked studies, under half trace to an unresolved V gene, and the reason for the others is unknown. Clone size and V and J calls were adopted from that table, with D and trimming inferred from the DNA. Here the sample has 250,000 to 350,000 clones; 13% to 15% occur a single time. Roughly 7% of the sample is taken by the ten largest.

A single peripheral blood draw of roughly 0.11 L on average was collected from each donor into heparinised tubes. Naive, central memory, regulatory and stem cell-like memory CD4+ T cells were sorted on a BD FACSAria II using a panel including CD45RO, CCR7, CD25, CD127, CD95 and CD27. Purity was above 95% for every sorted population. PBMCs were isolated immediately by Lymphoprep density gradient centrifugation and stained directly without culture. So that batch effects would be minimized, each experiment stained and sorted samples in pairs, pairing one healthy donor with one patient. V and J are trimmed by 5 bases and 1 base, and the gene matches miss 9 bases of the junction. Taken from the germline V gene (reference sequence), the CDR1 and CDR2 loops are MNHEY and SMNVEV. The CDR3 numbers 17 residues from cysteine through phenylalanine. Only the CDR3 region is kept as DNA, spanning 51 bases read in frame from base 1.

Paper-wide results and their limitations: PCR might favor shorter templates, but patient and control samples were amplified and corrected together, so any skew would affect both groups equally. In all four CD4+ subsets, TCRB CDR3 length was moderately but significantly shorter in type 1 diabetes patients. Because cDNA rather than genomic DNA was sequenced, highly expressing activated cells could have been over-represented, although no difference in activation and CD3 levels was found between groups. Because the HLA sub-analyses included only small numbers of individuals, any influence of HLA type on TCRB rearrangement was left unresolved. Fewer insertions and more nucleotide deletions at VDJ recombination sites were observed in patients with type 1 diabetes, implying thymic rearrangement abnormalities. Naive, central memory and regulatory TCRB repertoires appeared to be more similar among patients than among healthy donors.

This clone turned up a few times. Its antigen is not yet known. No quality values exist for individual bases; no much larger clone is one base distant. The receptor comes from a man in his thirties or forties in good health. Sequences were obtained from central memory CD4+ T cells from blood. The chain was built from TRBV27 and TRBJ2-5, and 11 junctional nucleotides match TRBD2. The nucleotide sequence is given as TGTGCCAGCAGTCCCCTGCCGGGACTAGCGGTCCAAGAGACCCAGTACTTC. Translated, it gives CASSPLPGLAVQETQYF.